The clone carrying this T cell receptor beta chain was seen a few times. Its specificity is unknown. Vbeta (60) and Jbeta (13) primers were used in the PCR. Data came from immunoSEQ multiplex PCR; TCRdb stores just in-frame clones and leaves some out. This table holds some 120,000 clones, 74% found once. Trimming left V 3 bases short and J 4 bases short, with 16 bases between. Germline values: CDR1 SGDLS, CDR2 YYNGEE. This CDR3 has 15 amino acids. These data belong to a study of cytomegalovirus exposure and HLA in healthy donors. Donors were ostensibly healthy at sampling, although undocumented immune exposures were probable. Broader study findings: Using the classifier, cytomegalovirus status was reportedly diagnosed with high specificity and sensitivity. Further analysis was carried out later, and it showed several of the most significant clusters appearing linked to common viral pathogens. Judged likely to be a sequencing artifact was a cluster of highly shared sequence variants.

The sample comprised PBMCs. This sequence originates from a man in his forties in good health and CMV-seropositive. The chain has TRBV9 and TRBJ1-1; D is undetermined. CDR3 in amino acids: CASSGPGKGGTEAFF. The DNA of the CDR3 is TGTGCCAGCAGCGGCCCCGGGAAGGGAGGCACTGAAGCTTTCTTT. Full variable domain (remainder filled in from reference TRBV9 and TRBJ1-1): DSGVTQTPKHLITATGQRVTLRCSPRSGDLSVYWYQQSLDQGLQFLIQYYNGEERAKGNILERFSAQQFPDLHSELNLSSLELGDSALYFCASSGPGKGGTEAFFGQGTRLTVV.